This TCR beta chain was recorded in a study of blood T cells in healthy people across ages. The CDR3 loop spans 12 amino acids. Trimming took 5 bases from V and 9 from J, leaving 12 bases between them. Comment on this clonotype: Its antigen is unknown.

For the second PCR, which ran for 7 to 11 cycles, a sample-barcoded 5' primer and a J-beta primer mix were used. Unique molecular identifiers of 12 random nucleotides labeled each cDNA. TCRdb called the 5' RACE reads again in MiXCR, with one record for every CDR3 protein. The sample has roughly 700,000 distinct CDR3 sequences; 20% to 30% are singletons. Study observations and caveats: Researchers judged that diversity estimates from one million T cells fell short of true values.

These records were also assigned to another study, of T cells of mothers and their children. From that second work: The cDNA synthesis received all extracted RNA, at around 1.5 ug per 15 ul. Each child gave approximately 3 million TCR beta CDR3 reads (each mother, over 9.5 million).

The chain has TRBV12-3 or TRBV12-4 and TRBJ2-3; D gene unclear. This clonotype was sampled from a boy aged 5 to 17 in good health. Sequencing used blood. The CDR3 DNA is TGTGCCAGCAGTATCAGGCTGGAGACGCAGTATTTT. It encodes CASSIRLETQYF.